This TCR beta chain was found in a study of blood T cell repertoires in COVID-19. In the study overall: Researchers got acute and convalescent COVID-19 samples from the United States, Italy and Spain.

The CDR3 length is 14 residues. Germline loops: CDR1 SGHAT, CDR2 FQNNGV. The V end was cut by 3 bases, the J end by 10 bases, with 16 bases between. Per the original methods: How many nucleated cells were present was estimated from reference gene primer amplification. Some clones are missing from TCRdb's copy, which holds only in-frame ones; the method was immunoSEQ multiplex PCR. V, J and clone size derive from that table, while D and trimming were established from the DNA sequence. There are around 250,000 clones in the sample; approximately 83% occur only once, and 1.9% lies in the top ten. The receptor's source is a woman aged 45-59 years who had recovered from COVID-19. Material for sequencing was PBMCs or T cells enriched from blood (not recorded which). J is TRBJ2-1 and V is TRBV11-2; possible D gene TRBD2, 5 bases. The CDR3 nucleotides are TGTGCCAGCAGCTTCGGAGCGGAGAGTGGGGAGCAGTTCTTC. Translation: CASSFGAESGEQFF.